This TCR beta chain appears in the sequencing data of a study of spatial heterogeneity in lung cancer. Turning to the study itself: In the raw reads, each unique TCR and UMI combination was present more than ten times on average.

The V end was cut by 0 bases, the J end by 2 bases, with 10 bases between. This CDR3 spans 15 amino acids. The germline gives CDR1 MNHEY, CDR2 SVGEGT. This clonotype was detected many times. Its matching antigen is unknown. General study points: Ubiquitous, expanded tumor-derived TCRs were more frequently observed in blood at resection than at follow-up.

Indicated time point: sample taken at primary tumor resection. Whole RNA, which was extracted from tumor, nontumor lung tissue or frozen PBMC, was sequenced without any cell sorting. Samples came from roughly 70 TRACERx patients with untreated early-stage lung cancer. TCR cDNA molecules were tagged individually, and each one carried a unique molecular identifier. TCRdb reanalysed the 5' RACE reads using MiXCR and keeps one entry per CDR3 protein. The data contain about 92,000 distinct CDR3 sequences, 9.5% to 15% of them seen just once; the ten biggest clones take up more than 40%. This specimen was PBMCs, taken at surgery. This clonotype was sampled from a male donor with early-stage non-small cell lung cancer. This chain connects TRBV6-2 or TRBV6-3 to TRBJ2-5; possibly TRBD1 for D (6 bases). This CDR3 is CASSYSDRNQETQYF. The CDR3 coding sequence is TGTGCCAGCAGTTACTCCGACAGGAATCAAGAGACCCAGTACTTC.